Here is one T cell receptor beta chain with its context. Its specificity is not known. The data are from a study of T cell clonotyping in hematopoietic cell transplantation. On the study more broadly: Cytoreduction preceded collection of pretransplant recipient samples. Broader study findings: CD4 and CD8 repertoire contributions could not be separated without sorting.

Time point reported: recipient sample about 28 days before transplant, after cytoreduction. Recipient blood drawn about 28 days pretransplant and days 30, 100, 180 after. CDR1 is SGHTA, CDR2 FQGNSA, per germline. This CDR3 has 13 amino acids. V was trimmed by 1 base and J by 8 bases, leaving 9 bases between them. Profiled with immunoSEQ multiplex PCR; TCRdb holds only in-frame clones, not every one. The repertoire has about 76,000 clones, 90% to 97% of them found once; the top ten carry under 2%. Source: peripheral blood mononuclear cells, taken before stem cell transplant. This TCR was sampled from a woman aged 45-59 years with acute myeloid leukemia. Some clones in this sample may be carry-over from other donors' samples. The chain combines TRBV7-2 with TRBJ2-4; D remains unclear. The CDR3 bases are TGTGCCAGCAGCTTAGGTCGAAGGGACATTCAGTACTTC. Protein: CASSLGRRDIQYF.